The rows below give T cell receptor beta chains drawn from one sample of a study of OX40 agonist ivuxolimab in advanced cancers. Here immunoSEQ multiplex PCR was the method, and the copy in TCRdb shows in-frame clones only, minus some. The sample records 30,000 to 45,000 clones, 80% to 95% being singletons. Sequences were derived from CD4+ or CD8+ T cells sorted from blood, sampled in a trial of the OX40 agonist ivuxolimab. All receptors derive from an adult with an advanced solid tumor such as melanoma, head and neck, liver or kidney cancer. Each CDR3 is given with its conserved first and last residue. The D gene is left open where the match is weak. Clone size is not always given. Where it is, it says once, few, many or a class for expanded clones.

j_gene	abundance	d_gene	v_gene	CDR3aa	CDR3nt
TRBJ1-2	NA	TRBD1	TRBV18	CASSPDAGTGANYGYTF	TGTGCCAGCTCACCTGACGCCGGGACAGGGGCTAACTATGGCTACACCTTC
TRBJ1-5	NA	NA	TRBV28	CASSFLLSNQPQHF	TGTGCCAGCAGTTTCTTGTTGAGCAATCAGCCCCAGCATTTT
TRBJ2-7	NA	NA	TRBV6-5	CASSTTYEQYF	TGTGCCAGCAGCACAACCTACGAGCAGTACTTC
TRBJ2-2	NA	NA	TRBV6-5	CASSYGGPGELFF	TGTGCCAGCAGTTACGGGGGACCCGGGGAGCTGTTTTTT
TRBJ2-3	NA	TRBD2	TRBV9	CASSVGAGVGTDTQYF	TGTGCCAGCAGCGTAGGGGCGGGAGTCGGCACAGATACGCAGTATTTT
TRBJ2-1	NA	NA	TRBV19	CASSYLGNEQFF	TGTGCCAGTAGCTATCTGGGAAATGAGCAGTTCTTC
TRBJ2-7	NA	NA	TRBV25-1	CASSDKLGRSYEQYF	TGTGCCAGCAGTGACAAATTAGGACGGTCGTACGAGCAGTACTTC
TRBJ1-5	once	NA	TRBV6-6	CASSSGGSNQPQHF	TGTGCCAGCAGTTCCGGCGGTAGCAATCAGCCCCAGCATTTT
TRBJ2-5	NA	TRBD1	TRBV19	CASSITGGNQETQYF	TGTGCCAGTAGTATAACAGGGGGCAACCAAGAGACCCAGTACTTC
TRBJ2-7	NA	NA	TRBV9	CASSVEPQVSYEQYF	TGTGCCAGCAGCGTAGAACCCCAAGTCTCCTACGAGCAGTACTTC
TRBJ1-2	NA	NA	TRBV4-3	CASSQGQRSGDGYTF	TGCGCCAGCAGCCAAGGACAGAGGTCCGGGGATGGCTACACCTTC
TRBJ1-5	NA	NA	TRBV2	CASSVGRFSNQPQHF	TGTGCCAGCAGTGTTGGGCGGTTTAGCAATCAGCCCCAGCATTTT
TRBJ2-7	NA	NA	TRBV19	CASSITPSSYEQYF	TGTGCCAGTAGTATAACTCCCAGCTCCTACGAGCAGTACTTC
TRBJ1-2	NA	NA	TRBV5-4	CASSLSGTDYGYTF	TGTGCCAGCAGCTTGTCCGGGACGGACTATGGCTACACCTTC
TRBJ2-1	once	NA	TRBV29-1	CSVEDFRAYNEQFF	TGCAGCGTTGAAGATTTTCGAGCCTACAATGAGCAGTTCTTC
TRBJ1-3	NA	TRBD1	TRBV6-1	CASRDRGLPGNTIYF	TGTGCCAGCAGGGACAGGGGGCTCCCTGGAAACACCATATATTTT
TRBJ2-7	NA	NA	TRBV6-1	CASNPGHKFSYEQYF	TGTGCCAGCAATCCGGGACATAAGTTCTCCTACGAGCAGTACTTC
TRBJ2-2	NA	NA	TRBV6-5	CASSYGSGGELFF	TGTGCCAGCAGTTACGGCTCGGGCGGGGAGCTGTTTTTT
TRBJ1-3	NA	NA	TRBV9	CASSVYGDPSGNTIYF	TGTGCCAGCAGCGTATACGGGGACCCCTCTGGAAACACCATATATTTT
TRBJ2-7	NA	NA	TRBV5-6	CASSWDYEQYF	TGTGCCAGCAGCTGGGACTACGAGCAGTACTTC
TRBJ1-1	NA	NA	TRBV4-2	CASSHPGENTEAFF	TGTGCCAGCAGCCACCCAGGGGAGAACACTGAAGCTTTCTTT
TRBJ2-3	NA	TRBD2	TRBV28	CASSGLRLAGRRTDTQYF	TGTGCCAGCAGTGGCCTCCGACTAGCGGGACGACGCACAGATACGCAGTATTTT
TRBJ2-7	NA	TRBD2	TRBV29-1	CSVEREGGYEQYF	TGCAGCGTCGAACGGGAGGGTGGATACGAGCAGTACTTC
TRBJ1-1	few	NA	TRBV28	CASRDTEAFF	TGTGCCAGCCGGGACACTGAAGCTTTCTTT
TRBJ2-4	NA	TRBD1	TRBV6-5	CASSSQGYLFGNIQYF	TGTGCCAGCAGTTCACAGGGGTATCTGTTTGGAAACATTCAGTACTTC
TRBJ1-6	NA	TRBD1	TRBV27	CASSPTGASPLHF	TGTGCCAGCAGTCCGACAGGGGCTTCACCCCTCCACTTT
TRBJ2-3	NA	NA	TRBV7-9	CASSSGSDTQYF	TGTGCCAGCAGCTCGGGATCAGATACGCAGTATTTT
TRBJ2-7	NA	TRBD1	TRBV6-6	CASSRTGGSYEQYF	TGTGCCAGCAGTCGGACAGGGGGCTCCTACGAGCAGTACTTC
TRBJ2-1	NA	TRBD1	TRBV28	CASSPPGQGISWEGTNNEQFF	TGTGCCAGCAGTCCACCGGGACAGGGGATTTCATGGGAGGGCACTAACAATGAGCAGTTCTTC
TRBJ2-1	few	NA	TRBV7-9	CASSFSGNEQFF	TGTGCCAGCAGCTTCAGTGGGAATGAGCAGTTCTTC
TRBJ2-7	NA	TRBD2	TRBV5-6	CASSLGLAGGEQYF	TGTGCCAGCAGCTTGGGTCTAGCGGGAGGCGAGCAGTACTTC
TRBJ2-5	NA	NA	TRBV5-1	CASSQIEPQETQYF	TGCGCCAGCAGTCAAATCGAACCTCAGGAGACCCAGTACTTC
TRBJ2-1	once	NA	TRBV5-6	CASSPGALSTEQFF	TGTGCCAGCAGCCCGGGGGCCCTTAGTACTGAGCAGTTCTTC
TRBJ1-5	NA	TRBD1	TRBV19	CASGQGVLPQHF	TGTGCCAGCGGACAGGGGGTCCTACCCCAGCATTTT
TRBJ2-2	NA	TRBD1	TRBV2	CASIRDSDTGELFF	TGTGCCAGCATCCGGGACAGCGACACCGGGGAGCTGTTTTTT
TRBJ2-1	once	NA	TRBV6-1	CASRIGAEQFF	TGTGCCAGCAGGATCGGGGCCGAGCAGTTCTTC
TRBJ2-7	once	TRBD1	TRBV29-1	CSVVTGGAYEQYF	TGCAGCGTTGTGACAGGGGGAGCCTACGAGCAGTACTTC
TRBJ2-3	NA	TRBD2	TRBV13	CASSLGLSNGGGADTQYF	TGTGCCAGCAGCTTAGGCCTAAGTAATGGGGGAGGGGCAGATACGCAGTATTTT
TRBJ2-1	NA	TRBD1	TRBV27	CASSLWTGHNEQFF	TGTGCCAGCAGTTTATGGACAGGACACAATGAGCAGTTCTTC
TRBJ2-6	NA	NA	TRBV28	CASSLVAGANVLTF	TGTGCCAGCAGTTTAGTCGCTGGGGCCAACGTCCTGACTTTC
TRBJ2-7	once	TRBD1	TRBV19	CASSGTGSSYEQYF	TGTGCCAGTTCCGGGACAGGGAGTTCCTACGAGCAGTACTTC
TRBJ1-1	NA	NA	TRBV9	CASSPTGSDTEAFF	TGTGCCAGCAGCCCCACGGGATCGGACACTGAAGCTTTCTTT
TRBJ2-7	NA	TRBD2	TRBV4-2	CASSPLQLAGPYEQYF	TGTGCCAGCAGCCCCCTCCAACTAGCGGGACCCTACGAGCAGTACTTC
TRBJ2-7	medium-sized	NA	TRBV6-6	CASSYARDEQYF	TGTGCCAGCAGTTACGCGAGGGACGAGCAGTACTTC
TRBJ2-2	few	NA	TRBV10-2	CASSESKAGELFF	TGCGCCAGCAGTGAGTCCAAGGCCGGGGAGCTGTTTTTT
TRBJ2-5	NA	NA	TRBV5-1	CASSLFTNTAETQYF	TGCGCCAGCAGCCTATTTACAAACACTGCAGAGACCCAGTACTTC
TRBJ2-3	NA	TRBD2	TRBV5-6	CASSRGGLAGVLTDTQYF	TGTGCCAGCAGCCGAGGGGGCCTAGCGGGAGTACTCACAGATACGCAGTATTTT
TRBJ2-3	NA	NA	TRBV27	CASRGLRGGPEDTQYF	TGTGCCAGCAGGGGCCTAAGAGGGGGACCAGAAGATACGCAGTATTTT
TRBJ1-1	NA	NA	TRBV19	CASSTGPWGFF	TGTGCCAGTAGTACGGGACCTTGGGGTTTCTTT
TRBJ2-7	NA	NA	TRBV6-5	CASSDGEQYF	TGTGCCAGCAGTGATGGCGAGCAGTACTTC
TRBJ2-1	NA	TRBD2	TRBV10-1	CASNTGTSKFNEQFF	TGCGCCAGCAACACCGGGACTAGTAAGTTCAATGAGCAGTTCTTC